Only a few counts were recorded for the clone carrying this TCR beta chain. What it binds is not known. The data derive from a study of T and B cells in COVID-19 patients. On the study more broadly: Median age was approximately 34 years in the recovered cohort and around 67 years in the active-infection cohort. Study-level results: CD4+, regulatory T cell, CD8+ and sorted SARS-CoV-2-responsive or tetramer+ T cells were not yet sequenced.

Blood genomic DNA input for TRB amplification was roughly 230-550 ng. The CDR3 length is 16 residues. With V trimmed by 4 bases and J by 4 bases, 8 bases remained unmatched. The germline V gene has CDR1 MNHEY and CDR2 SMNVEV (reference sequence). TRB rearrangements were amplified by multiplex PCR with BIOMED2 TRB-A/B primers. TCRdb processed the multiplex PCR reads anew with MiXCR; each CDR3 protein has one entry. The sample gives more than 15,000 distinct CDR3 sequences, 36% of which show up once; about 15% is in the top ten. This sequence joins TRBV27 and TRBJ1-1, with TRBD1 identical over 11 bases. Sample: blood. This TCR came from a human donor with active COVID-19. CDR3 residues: CASSSSGTGGSTEAFF. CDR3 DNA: TGTGCCAGCAGTTCCTCCGGGACAGGGGGATCCACTGAAGCTTTCTTT.